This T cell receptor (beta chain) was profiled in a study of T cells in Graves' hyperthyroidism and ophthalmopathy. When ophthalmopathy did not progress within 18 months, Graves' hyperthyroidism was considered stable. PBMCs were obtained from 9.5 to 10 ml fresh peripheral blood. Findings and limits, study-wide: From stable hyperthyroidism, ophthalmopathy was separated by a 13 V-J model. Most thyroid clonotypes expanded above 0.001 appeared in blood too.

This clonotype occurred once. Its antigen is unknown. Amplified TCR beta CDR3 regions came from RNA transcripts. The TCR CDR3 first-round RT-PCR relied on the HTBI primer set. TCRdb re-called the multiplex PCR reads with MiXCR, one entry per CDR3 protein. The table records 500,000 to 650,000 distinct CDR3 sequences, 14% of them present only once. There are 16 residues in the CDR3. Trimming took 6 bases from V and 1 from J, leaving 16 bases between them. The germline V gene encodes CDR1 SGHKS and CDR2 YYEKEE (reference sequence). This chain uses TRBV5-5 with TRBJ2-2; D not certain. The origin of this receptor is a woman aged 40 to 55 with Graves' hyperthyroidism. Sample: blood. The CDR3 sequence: CASTYLRQENTGELFF. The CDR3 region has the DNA TGTGCCAGCACCTACCTCCGGCAGGAGAACACCGGGGAGCTGTTTTTT.